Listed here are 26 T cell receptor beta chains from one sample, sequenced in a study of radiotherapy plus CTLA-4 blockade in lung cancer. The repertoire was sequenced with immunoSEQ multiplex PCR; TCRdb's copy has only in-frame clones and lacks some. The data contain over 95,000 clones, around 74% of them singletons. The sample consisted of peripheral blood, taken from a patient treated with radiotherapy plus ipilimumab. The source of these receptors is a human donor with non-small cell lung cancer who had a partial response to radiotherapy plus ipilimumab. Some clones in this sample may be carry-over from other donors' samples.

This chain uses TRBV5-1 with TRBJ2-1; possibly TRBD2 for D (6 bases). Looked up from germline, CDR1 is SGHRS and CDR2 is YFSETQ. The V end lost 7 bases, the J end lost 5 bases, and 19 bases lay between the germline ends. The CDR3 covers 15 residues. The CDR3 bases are TGCGCCAGCGCAACCATAGCGGTGAGGGACAATGAGCAGTTCTTC. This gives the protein CASATIAVRDNEQFF.

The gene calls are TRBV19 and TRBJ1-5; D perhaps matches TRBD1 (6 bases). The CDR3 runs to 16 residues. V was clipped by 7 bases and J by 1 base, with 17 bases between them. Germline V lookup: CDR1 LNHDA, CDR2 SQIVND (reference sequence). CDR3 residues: CASNDGRGVSNQPQHF. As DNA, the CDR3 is TGTGCCAGTAACGATGGCAGGGGAGTAAGCAATCAGCCCCAGCATTTT.

The CDR3 sequence is CASSPRGLAALPYEQYF. Here the CDR3 DNA reads TGTGCCAGCAGCCCGCGAGGACTAGCAGCATTACCCTACGAGCAGTACTTC. The rearrangement uses TRBV7-2 and TRBJ2-5; 8 nucleotides line up with TRBD2. Matching the DNA end better, TRBJ2-7 makes the J call doubtful. This CDR3 is built from 17 residues. CDR1 is SGHTA, CDR2 FQGNSA, per germline.

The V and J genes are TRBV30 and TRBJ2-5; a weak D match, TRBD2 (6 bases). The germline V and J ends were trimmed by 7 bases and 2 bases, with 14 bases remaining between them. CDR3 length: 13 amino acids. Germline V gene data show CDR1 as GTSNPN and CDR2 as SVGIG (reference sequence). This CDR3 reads CASSGLNQETQYF. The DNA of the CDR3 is TGTGCCTCCAGCGGGTTGAATCAAGAGACCCAGTACTTC.

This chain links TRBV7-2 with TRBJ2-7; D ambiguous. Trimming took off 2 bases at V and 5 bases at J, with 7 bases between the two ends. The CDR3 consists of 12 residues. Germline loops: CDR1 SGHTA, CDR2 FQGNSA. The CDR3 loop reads CASSLPLHEQYF. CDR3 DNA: TGTGCCAGCAGCTTACCTCTCCACGAGCAGTACTTC. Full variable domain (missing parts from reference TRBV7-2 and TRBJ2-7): GAGVSQSPSNKVTEKGKDVELRCDPISGHTALYWYRQSLGQGLEFLIYFQGNSAPDKSGLPSDRFSAERTGGSVSTLTIQRTQQEDSAVYLCASSLPLHEQYFGPGTRLTVT.

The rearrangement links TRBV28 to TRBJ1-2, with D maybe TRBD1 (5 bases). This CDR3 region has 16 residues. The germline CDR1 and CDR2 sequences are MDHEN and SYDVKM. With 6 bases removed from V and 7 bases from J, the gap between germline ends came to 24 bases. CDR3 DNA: TGTGCCAGCAGGCTGAATGGGAGGGGCAGGGTGGGTGGCTACACCTTC. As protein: CASRLNGRGRVGGYTF.

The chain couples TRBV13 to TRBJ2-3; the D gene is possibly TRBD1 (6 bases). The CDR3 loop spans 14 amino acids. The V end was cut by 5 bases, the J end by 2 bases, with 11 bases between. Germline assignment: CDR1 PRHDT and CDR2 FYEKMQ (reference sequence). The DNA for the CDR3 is TGTGCCAGCAGCATATACAGGGTCACAGATACGCAGTATTTT. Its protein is CASSIYRVTDTQYF.

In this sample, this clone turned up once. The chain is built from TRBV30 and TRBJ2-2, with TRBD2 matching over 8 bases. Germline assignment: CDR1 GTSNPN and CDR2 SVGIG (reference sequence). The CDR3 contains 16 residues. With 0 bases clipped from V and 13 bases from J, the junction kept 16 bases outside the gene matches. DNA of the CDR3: TGTGCCTGGAGTGTATTCGGGACTAGGGGAACAGAGGGGCTGTTTTTT. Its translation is CAWSVFGTRGTEGLFF. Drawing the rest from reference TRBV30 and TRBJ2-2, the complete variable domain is SQTIHQWPATLVQPVGSPLSLECTVEGTSNPNLYWYRQAAGRGLQLLFYSVGIGQISSEVPQNLSASRPQDRQFILSSKKLLLSDSGFYLCAWSVFGTRGTEGLFFGEGSRLTVL.

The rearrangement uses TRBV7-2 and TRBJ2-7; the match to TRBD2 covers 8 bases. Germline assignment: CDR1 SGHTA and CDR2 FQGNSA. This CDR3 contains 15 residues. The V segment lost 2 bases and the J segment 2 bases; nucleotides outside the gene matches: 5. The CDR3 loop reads CASSLSVAGPYEQYF. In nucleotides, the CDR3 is TGTGCCAGCAGCTTAAGTGTAGCGGGGCCCTACGAGCAGTACTTC.

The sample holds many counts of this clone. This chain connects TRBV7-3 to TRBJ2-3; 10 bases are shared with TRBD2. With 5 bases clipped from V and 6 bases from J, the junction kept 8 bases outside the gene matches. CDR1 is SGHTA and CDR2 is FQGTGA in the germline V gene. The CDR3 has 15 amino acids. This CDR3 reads CASSNPGTSEDTQYF. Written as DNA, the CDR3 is TGTGCCAGCAGCAACCCCGGGACTAGCGAGGATACGCAGTATTTT.

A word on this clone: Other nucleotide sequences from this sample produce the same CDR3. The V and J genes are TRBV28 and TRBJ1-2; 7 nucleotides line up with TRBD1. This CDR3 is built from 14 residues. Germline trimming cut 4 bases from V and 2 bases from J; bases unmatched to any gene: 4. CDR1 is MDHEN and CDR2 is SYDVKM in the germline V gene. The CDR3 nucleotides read TGTGCCAGCAGTTCCCCGACAGGGAACTATGGCTACACCTTC. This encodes CASSSPTGNYGYTF.

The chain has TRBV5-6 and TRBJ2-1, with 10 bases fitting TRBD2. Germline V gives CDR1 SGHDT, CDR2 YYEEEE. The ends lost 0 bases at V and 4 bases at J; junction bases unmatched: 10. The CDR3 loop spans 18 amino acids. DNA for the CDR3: TGTGCCAGCAGCTTGGCGGCTAGCGGGAGCTTTCGTTACAATGAGCAGTTCTTC. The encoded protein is CASSLAASGSFRYNEQFF.

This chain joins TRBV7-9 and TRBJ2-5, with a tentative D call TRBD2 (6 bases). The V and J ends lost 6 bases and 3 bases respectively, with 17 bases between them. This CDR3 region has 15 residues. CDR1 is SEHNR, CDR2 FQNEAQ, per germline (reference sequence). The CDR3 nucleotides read TGTGCCAGCAGTCCTCCGGGACTCAAAAAAGAGACCCAGTACTTC. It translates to CASSPPGLKKETQYF.

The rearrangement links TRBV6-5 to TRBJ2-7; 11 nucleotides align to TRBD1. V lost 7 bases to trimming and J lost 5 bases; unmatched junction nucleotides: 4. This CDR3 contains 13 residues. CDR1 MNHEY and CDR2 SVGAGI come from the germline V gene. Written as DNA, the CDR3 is TGTGCCAGCACAACGGACAGGGGGCACGAGCAGTACTTC. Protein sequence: CASTTDRGHEQYF.

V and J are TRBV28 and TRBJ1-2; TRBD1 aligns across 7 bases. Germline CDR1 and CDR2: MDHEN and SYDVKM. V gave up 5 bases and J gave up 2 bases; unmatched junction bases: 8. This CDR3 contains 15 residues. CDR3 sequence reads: CASSTRDRLNYGYTF. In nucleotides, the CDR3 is TGTGCCAGCAGTACAAGGGACAGATTAAACTATGGCTACACCTTC.

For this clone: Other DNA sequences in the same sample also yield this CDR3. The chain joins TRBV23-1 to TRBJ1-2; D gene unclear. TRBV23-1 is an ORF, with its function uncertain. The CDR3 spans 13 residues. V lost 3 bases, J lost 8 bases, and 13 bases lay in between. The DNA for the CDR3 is TGCGCCAGCAGTCACTCCCCGCCGCGGGGCTACACCTTC. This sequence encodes CASSHSPPRGYTF.

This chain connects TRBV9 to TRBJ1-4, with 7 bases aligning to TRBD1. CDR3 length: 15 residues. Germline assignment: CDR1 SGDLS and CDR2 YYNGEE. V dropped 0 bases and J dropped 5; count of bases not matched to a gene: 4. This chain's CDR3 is CASSVAAGGNEKLFF. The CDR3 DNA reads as TGTGCCAGCAGCGTAGCGGCAGGGGGGAATGAAAAACTGTTTTTT. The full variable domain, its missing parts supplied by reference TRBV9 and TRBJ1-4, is DSGVTQTPKHLITATGQRVTLRCSPRSGDLSVYWYQQSLDQGLQFLIQYYNGEERAKGNILERFSAQQFPDLHSELNLSSLELGDSALYFCASSVAAGGNEKLFFGSGTQLSVL.

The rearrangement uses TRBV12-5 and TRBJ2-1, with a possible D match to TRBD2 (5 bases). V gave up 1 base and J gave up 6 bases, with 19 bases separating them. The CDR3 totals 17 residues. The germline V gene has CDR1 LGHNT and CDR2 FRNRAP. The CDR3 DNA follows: TGTGCTAGTGGTTTGGACCGGGAAGCAATGGTACGCAATGAGCAGTTCTTC. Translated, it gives CASGLDREAMVRNEQFF.

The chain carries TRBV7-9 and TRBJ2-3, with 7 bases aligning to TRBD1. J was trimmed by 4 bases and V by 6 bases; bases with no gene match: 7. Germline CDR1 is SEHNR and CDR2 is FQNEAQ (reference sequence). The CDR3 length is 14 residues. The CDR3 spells CASSSQGRADTQYF. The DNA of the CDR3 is TGTGCCAGCAGTTCACAGGGGCGGGCAGATACGCAGTATTTT. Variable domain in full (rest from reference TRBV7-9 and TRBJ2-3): DTGVSQNPRHKITKRGQNVTFRCDPISEHNRLYWYRQTLGQGPEFLTYFQNEAQLEKSRLLSDRFSAERPKGSFSTLEIQRTEQGDSAMYLCASSSQGRADTQYFGPGTRLTVL.

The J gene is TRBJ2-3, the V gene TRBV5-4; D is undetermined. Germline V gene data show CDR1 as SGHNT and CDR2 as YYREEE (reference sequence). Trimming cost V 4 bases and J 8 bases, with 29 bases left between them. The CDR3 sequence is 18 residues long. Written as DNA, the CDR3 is TGTGCCAGCAGCCCAGCAGTGGCGCGGTCACCCATTACGGGTACGCAGTATTTT. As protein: CASSPAVARSPITGTQYF.

The chain's CDR3 is CASSYSSDYGYTF. DNA for the CDR3: TGTGCCAGCAGTTACTCGTCGGACTATGGCTACACCTTC. The chain is built from TRBV6-6 and TRBJ1-2, with unresolved D. Trimming took 0 bases from V and 3 from J, leaving 5 bases between them. Germline assignment: CDR1 MNHNY and CDR2 SVGAGI (reference sequence). This CDR3 region has 13 residues.

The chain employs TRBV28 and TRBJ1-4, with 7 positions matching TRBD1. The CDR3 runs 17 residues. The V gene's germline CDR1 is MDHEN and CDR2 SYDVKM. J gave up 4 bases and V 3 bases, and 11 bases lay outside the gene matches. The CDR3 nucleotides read TGTGCCAGCAGTTTGATTCCAGGGGGAGAGGGTAATGAAAAACTGTTTTTT. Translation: CASSLIPGGEGNEKLFF.

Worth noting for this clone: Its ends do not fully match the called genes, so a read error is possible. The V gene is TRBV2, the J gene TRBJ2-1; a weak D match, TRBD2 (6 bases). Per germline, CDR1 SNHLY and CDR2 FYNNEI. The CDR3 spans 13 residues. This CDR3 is CAGSRIDEGGQFF. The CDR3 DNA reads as TGTGCCGGCAGTCGAATAGACGAGGGAGGACAGTTCTTC.

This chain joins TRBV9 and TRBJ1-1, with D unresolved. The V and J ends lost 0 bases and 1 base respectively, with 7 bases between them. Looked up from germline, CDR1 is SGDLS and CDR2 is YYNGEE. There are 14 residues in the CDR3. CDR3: CASSVGATNTEAFF. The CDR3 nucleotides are TGTGCCAGCAGCGTAGGGGCGACGAACACTGAAGCTTTCTTT.

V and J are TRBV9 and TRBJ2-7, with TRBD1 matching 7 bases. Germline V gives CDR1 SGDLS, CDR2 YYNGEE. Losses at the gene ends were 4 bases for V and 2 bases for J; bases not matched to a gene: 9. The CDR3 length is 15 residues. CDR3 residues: CASSLRPGQTYEQYF. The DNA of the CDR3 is TGTGCCAGCAGCCTCCGTCCGGGACAGACCTACGAGCAGTACTTC.

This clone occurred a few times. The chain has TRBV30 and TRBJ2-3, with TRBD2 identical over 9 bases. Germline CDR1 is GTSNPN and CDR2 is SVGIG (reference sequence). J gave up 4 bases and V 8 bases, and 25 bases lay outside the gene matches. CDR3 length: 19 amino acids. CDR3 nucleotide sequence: TGTGCCCGGGATGCGCGCCAGGGGACCCGCGGGAGGGCAGCAGATACGCAGTATTTT. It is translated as CARDARQGTRGRAADTQYF.